This record concerns one T cell receptor beta chain sequence. What it binds is not known. This sample was included in a study of OX40 agonist ivuxolimab in advanced cancers. The overall study: The eligibility criteria allowed prior anti-PD-1, anti-PD-L1 or anti-CTLA-4 therapy, and 40% had some. Three patients, one with hepatocellular carcinoma and two with cutaneous melanoma, achieved partial responses. Study-wide points: The expanded peripheral T cells' antigen specificity was not determined. Some of the nonresponding patients also showed low levels of normalized T-cell clonal expansion.

Profiled with immunoSEQ multiplex PCR; TCRdb holds only in-frame clones, not every one. The sample has over 65,000 clones; approximately 80% are singletons. This receptor was identified in an adult with an advanced solid tumor such as melanoma, head and neck, liver or kidney cancer. Source: CD4+ or CD8+ T cells sorted from blood, taken in a trial of the OX40 agonist ivuxolimab.

CDR3 amino acids: CASSQDYRGANEQFF. DNA for the CDR3: TGTGCCAGCAGCCAAGATTACAGGGGGGCGAATGAGCAGTTCTTC. The chain joins TRBV4-2 to TRBJ2-1; TRBD1 matches 8 bases. The junction had 5 bases not matched to a gene; V was cut back by 0 bases and J by 7 bases. The CDR3 spans 15 residues. Germline V lookup: CDR1 LGHNA, CDR2 YNFKEQ.